One sample yielded the 28 T cell receptor beta chains listed below, sequenced in a study of T cell responses to AZD1222 COVID-19 vaccine. Sequenced by immunoSEQ multiplex PCR; TCRdb stores in-frame clones only, minus some. The data show over 140,000 clones, 80% to 95% seen once. Sequencing used peripheral blood, obtained 28 days after the second AZD1222 dose. These TCRs come from an adult who received the AZD1222 COVID-19 vaccine.

This rearrangement joins TRBV4-2 to TRBJ2-1, with TRBD2 matching over 7 bases. This CDR3 spans 15 amino acids. Germline lookup yields CDR1 LGHNA and CDR2 YNFKEQ. V lost 0 bases and J lost 13; bases outside the gene matches: 12. CDR3 sequence (DNA): TGTGCCAGCAGCCAAGATGTCTCGGGGAGGGAAGGACAGTTCTTC. Translating it yields CASSQDVSGREGQFF.

V and J are TRBV6-6 and TRBJ2-3; TRBD1 aligns across 10 bases. The CDR3 extends over 17 amino acids. After removal of 5 bases from V and 0 bases from J, the junction contained 8 bases not matched to a gene. Germline V gene lookup returns CDR1 MNHNY and CDR2 SVGAGI (reference sequence). The CDR3 DNA is TGTGCCAGCAGTCGGATGACAGGGGGCCCGAGCACAGATACGCAGTATTTT. It encodes CASSRMTGGPSTDTQYF.

The genes are TRBV6-1 and TRBJ2-7; 11 bases align to TRBD2. Germline CDR1 is MNHNS and CDR2 is SASEGT. The CDR3 loop spans 15 amino acids. The junction had 3 bases not matched to a gene; V was cut back by 0 bases and J by 5 bases. CDR3: CASSEALLAGDEQYF. The CDR3 DNA reads TGTGCCAGCAGTGAAGCCCTACTAGCGGGAGACGAGCAGTACTTC.

V and J are TRBV15 and TRBJ1-1; no firm D call. V was pared by 4 bases and J by 1 base, with 13 bases between. This CDR3 has 15 residues. Germline V CDR1 and CDR2: LNHNV, YYDKDF (reference sequence). CDR3 coding DNA: TGTGCCACCAGCATTAGGACGGGAAGGAACACTGAAGCTTTCTTT. Its translation is CATSIRTGRNTEAFF.

The V and J genes are TRBV3-1 (or the pseudogene TRBV3-2) and TRBJ2-7; D is uncertain. Germline CDR1 LGHDT, CDR2 YNNKEL (reference sequence). V was trimmed by 4 bases and J by 3 bases, leaving 7 bases between them. There are 12 residues in the CDR3. The DNA of the CDR3 is TGTGCCAGCAGCCGGGGTGACTACGAGCAGTACTTC. This translates into CASSRGDYEQYF.

The chain carries TRBV9 and TRBJ1-2, with 9 bases identical to TRBD1. CDR1 is SGDLS and CDR2 is YYNGEE in the germline V gene. The CDR3 length is 15 residues. V dropped 5 bases and J dropped 4; count of bases not matched to a gene: 9. This CDR3 is CASRGTGTGTYGYTF. In nucleotides, the CDR3 is TGTGCCAGCAGGGGAACCGGGACAGGGACCTATGGCTACACCTTC.

The rearrangement links TRBV10-2 to TRBJ1-1; 8 nucleotides align to TRBD1. This CDR3 comprises 12 residues. Germline values: CDR1 WSHSY, CDR2 SAAADI. The V segment lost 5 bases and the J segment 10 bases; nucleotides outside the gene matches: 6. This CDR3 is CASSSGGPGAFF. The CDR3 DNA is TGCGCCAGCAGTTCAGGGGGCCCTGGAGCTTTCTTT.

The CDR3 DNA sequence: TGTGCCAGCAGCTTGAACACAGAAAGGGGTAACACTGAAGCTTTCTTT. Translation: CASSLNTERGNTEAFF. This chain uses TRBV5-5 with TRBJ1-1, with D perhaps matching TRBD1 (5 bases). In germline, CDR1 is SGHKS, CDR2 YYEKEE (reference sequence). The germline V and J ends were trimmed by 1 base and 2 bases, with 15 bases remaining between them. The CDR3 runs to 16 residues.

This rearrangement joins TRBV9 to TRBJ1-4; TRBD1 agrees at 8 bases. The CDR3 is made up of 14 amino acids. Germline V gene lookup returns CDR1 SGDLS and CDR2 YYNGEE. The V segment lost 4 bases and the J segment 5 bases; nucleotides outside the gene matches: 4. The CDR3 nucleotides read TGTGCCAGCAGCCGACAGGGGTGGAATGAAAAACTGTTTTTT. Amino acid sequence: CASSRQGWNEKLFF.

The chain joins TRBV29-1 to TRBJ2-7; TRBD1 is a possible D gene (6 bases). Germline V gene lookup returns CDR1 SQVTM and CDR2 ANQGSEA. The CDR3 contains 13 residues. V was pared by 6 bases and J by 4 bases, with 16 bases between. CDR3 in amino acids: CSVKGGDLYEQYF. The CDR3 region has the DNA TGCAGCGTAAAAGGGGGAGATTTGTACGAGCAGTACTTC.

The chain links TRBV10-3 to TRBJ2-7, with 9 bases lining up with TRBD1. Germline V gene sequence: CDR1 ENHRY, CDR2 SYGVKD. This CDR3 comprises 16 residues. V dropped 0 bases and J dropped 0; count of bases not matched to a gene: 3. The CDR3: CAISESGTGPSYEQYF. As DNA, the CDR3 is TGTGCCATCAGTGAGTCGGGGACAGGGCCCTCCTACGAGCAGTACTTC.

The chain couples TRBV3-1 (or the pseudogene TRBV3-2) to TRBJ2-1; 14 bases are shared with TRBD2. Germline values: CDR1 LGHDT, CDR2 YNNKEL (reference sequence). CDR3 length equals 17 residues. V lost 0 bases to trimming and J lost 7 bases; unmatched junction nucleotides: 5. This CDR3 reads CASSQEPGLAGGNEQFF. Written as DNA, the CDR3 is TGTGCCAGCAGCCAAGAACCTGGACTAGCGGGAGGAAATGAGCAGTTCTTC.

The V gene is TRBV4-2, the J gene TRBJ2-1; no reliable D call. This CDR3 region has 14 residues. Trimming pared 0 bases from V and 13 bases from J, leaving 16 bases between. Germline CDR1 is LGHNA and CDR2 is YNFKEQ. CDR3 residues: CASSQDWAAAEQFF. The CDR3 coding sequence is TGTGCCAGCAGCCAAGATTGGGCGGCTGCCGAACAGTTCTTC.

The rearrangement joins TRBV6-2 or TRBV6-3 to TRBJ2-1; D not resolved. CDR3 length equals 11 residues. Looked up from germline, CDR1 is MNHEY and CDR2 is SVGEGT. The germline V and J ends were trimmed by 5 bases and 12 bases, with 11 bases remaining between them. The CDR3 nucleotides read TGTGCCAGCAGTCAAAATCGCTGGCAGTTCTTC. This translates into CASSQNRWQFF.

The chain combines TRBV30 with TRBJ1-2, with D perhaps TRBD1 (6 bases). Germline V gives CDR1 GTSNPN, CDR2 SVGIG (reference sequence). V was shortened by 0 bases and J by 8 bases, with 7 bases between the two germline ends. This CDR3 spans 11 amino acids. In nucleotides, the CDR3 is TGTGCCTGGAGTGTACAGGGCGGCTACACCTTC. Protein sequence: CAWSVQGGYTF.

V and J are TRBV29-1 and TRBJ2-7, with D unclear. From germline, CDR1 is SQVTM and CDR2 ANQGSEA. CDR3 length: 13 amino acids. V was shortened by 4 bases and J by 0 bases, with 10 bases between the two germline ends. Here the CDR3 reads CSVVLEDSYEQYF. The CDR3 DNA reads as TGCAGCGTTGTCCTTGAGGACTCCTACGAGCAGTACTTC.

V is TRBV9 and J is TRBJ2-1; 11 bases agree with TRBD2. The germline V gene has CDR1 SGDLS and CDR2 YYNGEE. J lost 3 bases, V lost 4 bases, and 6 bases had no gene match. The CDR3 totals 16 residues. CDR3 in amino acids: CASSPRLAGSYNEQFF. The CDR3 nucleotides read TGTGCCAGCAGCCCCCGACTAGCGGGGAGCTACAATGAGCAGTTCTTC.

The CDR3 DNA reads TGTGCCAGCAGCAATGACAGCCCTAATGAAAAACTGTTTTTT. This gives the protein CASSNDSPNEKLFF. The chain combines TRBV5-6 with TRBJ1-4, with a tentative D call TRBD1 (5 bases). Germline CDR1 reads SGHDT; CDR2 reads YYEEEE. Trimming cost V 4 bases and J 3 bases, with 10 bases left between them. The CDR3 extends over 14 amino acids.

The chain carries TRBV11-2 and TRBJ1-1, with 8 bases fitting TRBD1. Per germline, CDR1 SGHAT and CDR2 FQNNGV. Germline trimming cut 5 bases from V and 5 bases from J; bases unmatched to any gene: 7. There are 14 residues in the CDR3. The CDR3, as DNA: TGTGCCAGCAGCCCCGGACAGGGTGTGACTGAAGCTTTCTTT. As protein: CASSPGQGVTEAFF.

This clone has more than one count but fewer than ten. The CDR3 nucleotides read TGTGCCACCAGCAGAGTCAGGGGAGGTGAGCAGTTCTTC. This gives the protein CATSRVRGGEQFF. This chain uses TRBV15 with TRBJ2-1; D is possibly TRBD1 or TRBD2 (6 bases each). Germline values: CDR1 LNHNV, CDR2 YYDKDF (reference sequence). Trimming pared 1 base from V and 9 bases from J, leaving 10 bases between. The CDR3 has 13 amino acids.

The V call is TRBV7-3, the J call TRBJ2-3; 7 nucleotides match TRBD2. CDR1 and CDR2 (germline): SGHTA, FQGTGA. V dropped 4 bases and J dropped 2; count of bases not matched to a gene: 6. CDR3 length equals 15 residues. The CDR3 DNA follows: TGTGCCAGCAGCTCGTCCGGGACTAACACAGATACGCAGTATTTT. Residues: CASSSSGTNTDTQYF.

The chain couples TRBV27 to TRBJ1-3; D possibly corresponds to TRBD1 (6 bases). Germline values: CDR1 MNHEY, CDR2 SMNVEV (reference sequence). V was shortened by 2 bases and J by 4 bases, with 9 bases between the two germline ends. The CDR3 totals 14 residues. The CDR3 here is CASSLRGTGNTIYF. In nucleotides, the CDR3 is TGTGCCAGCAGTTTACGGGGGACAGGAAACACCATATATTTT.

The V and J genes are TRBV27 and TRBJ2-7, with D unresolved. From germline, CDR1 is MNHEY and CDR2 SMNVEV (reference sequence). CDR3 size: 16 residues. Trimming removed 0 bases at V and 0 bases at J, with 12 bases between. CDR3 in DNA: TGTGCCAGCAGTTTATCCGGCACTACCCACTCCTACGAGCAGTACTTC. Translated: CASSLSGTTHSYEQYF.

CDR3 residues: CASSPRVIGPYEQYF. The DNA of the CDR3 is TGTGCCAGCTCACCTCGAGTTATCGGGCCCTACGAGCAGTACTTC. The genes are TRBV18 and TRBJ2-7; D remains ambiguous. V lost 3 bases and J 2 bases, leaving 14 bases between the germline ends. The germline gives CDR1 KGHSH, CDR2 LQKENI. CDR3 length: 15 amino acids.

The chain links TRBV3-1 (or the pseudogene TRBV3-2) to TRBJ1-1, with 10 bases aligning to TRBD1. With V trimmed by 3 bases and J by 5 bases, 6 bases remained unmatched. Germline lookup yields CDR1 LGHDT and CDR2 YNNKEL (reference sequence). The CDR3 spans 15 residues. The CDR3 DNA sequence: TGTGCCAGCAGCCATGACAGGGGGCTAGGGACTGAAGCTTTCTTT. Residues: CASSHDRGLGTEAFF.

The chain couples TRBV10-3 to TRBJ1-1; a possible D gene is TRBD1 (6 bases). This CDR3 spans 13 amino acids. V was cut by 3 bases and J by 4 bases, with 9 bases left in between. CDR1 is ENHRY, CDR2 SYGVKD, per germline. CDR3 sequence: CAISDGGRTEAFF. In DNA, the CDR3 is TGTGCCATCAGTGACGGGGGCCGCACTGAAGCTTTCTTT.

This chain uses TRBV7-6 with TRBJ2-5, with 10 positions matching TRBD1. The CDR3 has 18 residues. The V segment lost 3 bases and the J segment 7 bases; nucleotides outside the gene matches: 17. Germline CDR1 reads SGHVS; CDR2 reads FNYEAQ. CDR3 coding DNA: TGTGCCAGCAGCTTGGGGACAGGGGCCGGGGCTACAGGAGGGACCCAGTACTTC. Translation gives CASSLGTGAGATGGTQYF. The variable domain in full, completed from reference TRBV7-6 and TRBJ2-5, reads GAGVSQSPRYKVTKRGQDVALRCDPISGHVSLYWYRQALGQGPEFLTYFNYEAQQDKSGLPNDRFSAERPEGSISTLTIQRTEQRDSAMYRCASSLGTGAGATGGTQYFGPGTRLLVL.

This clone was counted a few times. The rearrangement links TRBV18 to TRBJ1-5; 9 bases align to TRBD1. The CDR3 totals 15 residues. Trimming at V came to 8 bases and at J to 8 bases, leaving 13 bases not matched to a gene. Per germline, CDR1 KGHSH and CDR2 LQKENI. CDR3 residues: CASTRGTGFQEPQHF. The CDR3 nucleotides are TGTGCCAGCACACGCGGGACAGGGTTCCAGGAGCCCCAGCATTTT.